This T cell receptor beta chain was sequenced for a study of cytomegalovirus exposure and HLA in healthy donors. Overall study: About 85 million unique TCR sequences came from HLA-typed donors in an early release. Study results and limitations: A previous analysis found most TCR beta V segments productive roughly 87% or roughly 30% of the time.

As to this clone: Its target is unknown.

Germline V gives CDR1 SGHVS, CDR2 FQNEAQ. This CDR3 comprises 15 residues. The junction had 6 bases not matched to a gene; V was cut back by 5 bases and J by 0 bases. Primers for the PCR totalled 60 Vbeta and 13 Jbeta. Only in-frame clones appear in the TCRdb table, and some are missing; sequencing was by immunoSEQ multiplex PCR. The table shows roughly 200,000 clones, with 65% to 85% occurring only once. This sequence originates from a female donor in good health and CMV-seronegative. The chain is built from TRBV7-8 and TRBJ1-2; 7 nucleotides align to TRBD1. Specimen: PBMCs. Written as DNA, the CDR3 is TGTGCCAGCAGCCCCGACAGGGTATCTAACTATGGCTACACCTTC. Residues: CASSPDRVSNYGYTF.